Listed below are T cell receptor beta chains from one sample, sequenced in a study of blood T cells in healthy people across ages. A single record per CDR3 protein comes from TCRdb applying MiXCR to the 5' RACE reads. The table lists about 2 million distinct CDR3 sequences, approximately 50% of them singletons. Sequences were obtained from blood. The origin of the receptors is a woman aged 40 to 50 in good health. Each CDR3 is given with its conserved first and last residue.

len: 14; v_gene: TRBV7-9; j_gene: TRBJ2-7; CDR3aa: CASSYQRSSYEQYF
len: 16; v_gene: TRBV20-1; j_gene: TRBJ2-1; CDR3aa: CSAPGLAGARPNEQFF
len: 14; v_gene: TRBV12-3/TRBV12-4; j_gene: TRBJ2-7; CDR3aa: CASSLYRASYEQYF
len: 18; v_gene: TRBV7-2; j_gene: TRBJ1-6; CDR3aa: CASSSGPYRGSYNSPLHF
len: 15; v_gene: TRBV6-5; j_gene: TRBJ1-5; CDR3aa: CASSYSISTGSPQHF
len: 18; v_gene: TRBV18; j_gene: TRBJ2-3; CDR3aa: CASSPGTSGRVSTDTQYF
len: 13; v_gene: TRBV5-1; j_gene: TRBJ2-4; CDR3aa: CASSSGTVNIQYF
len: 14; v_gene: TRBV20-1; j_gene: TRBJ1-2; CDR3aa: CSADRDRGNYGYTF
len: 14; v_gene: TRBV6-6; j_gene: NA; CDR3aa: CASHRQGVEYEQYF
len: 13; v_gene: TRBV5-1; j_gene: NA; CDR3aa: CASTPSSVYEQYF
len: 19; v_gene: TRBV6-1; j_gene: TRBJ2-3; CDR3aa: CASSDGTSGGPPRWDTQYF
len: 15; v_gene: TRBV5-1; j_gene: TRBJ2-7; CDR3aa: CASSLDSVQAYEQYF
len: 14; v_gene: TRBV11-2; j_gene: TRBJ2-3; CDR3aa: CASTRGGASDTQYF
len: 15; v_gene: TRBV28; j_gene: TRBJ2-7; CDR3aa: CASSRSSGTLFLQYF
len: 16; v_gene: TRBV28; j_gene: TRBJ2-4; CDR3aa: CASSPPGPGQKNIQYF
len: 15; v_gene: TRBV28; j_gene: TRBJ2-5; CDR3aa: CASSDLRVGQETQYF
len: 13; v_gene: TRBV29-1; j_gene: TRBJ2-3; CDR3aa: CSAGGTLTDTQYF
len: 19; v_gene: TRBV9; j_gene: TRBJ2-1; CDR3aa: CASSAGTSGGQSSYNEQFF
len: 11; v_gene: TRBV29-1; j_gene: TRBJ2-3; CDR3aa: CSGGGRDTQYF
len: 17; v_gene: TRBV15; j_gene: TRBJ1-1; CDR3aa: CATSRSFTGRGITEAFF
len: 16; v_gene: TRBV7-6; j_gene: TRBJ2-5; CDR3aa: CASSSAQGRPHNEQYF
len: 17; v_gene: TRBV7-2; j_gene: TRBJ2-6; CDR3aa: CASSLAGASSGANVLTF